One T cell receptor beta chain is described in this entry. The target antigen is unknown. The V and J ends lost 2 bases and 5 bases, in that order; junction bases with no gene match: 2. Germline V gene lookup returns CDR1 LGHDT and CDR2 YNNKEL (reference sequence). CDR3 size: 14 residues. This entry belongs to a study of identical twins. Study findings and constraints: Low generation-probability sequences were in excess among twin-shared out-of-frame alpha sequences. Conclusions leaned on cross-sectional statistical analysis and did not track the same donors over time.

TCRdb re-derived calls from the 5' RACE reads in MiXCR, one entry per CDR3 protein. The repertoire includes some 500,000 distinct CDR3 sequences, 9.6% of them detected once, and roughly 3.2% sits in the top ten. These data are also associated with another study on yellow fever vaccine responses in identical twins.

This sequence joins TRBV3-1 and TRBJ1-4, with 7 bases aligning to TRBD1. This TCR came from a woman between 18 and 29 years old in good health. Sequencing input: PBMCs. Here the CDR3 DNA reads TGTGCCAGCAGCCAATCAGGGGGGAATGAAAAACTGTTTTTT. Amino acids: CASSQSGGNEKLFF.